These T cell receptor beta chains were read from a single sample in a study of cytomegalovirus exposure and HLA in healthy donors. Some clones are missing from TCRdb's copy, which holds only in-frame ones; the method was immunoSEQ multiplex PCR. The data hold over 100,000 clones, with approximately 74% observed a single time. Sequences were obtained from PBMCs. The receptors shown here come from a male donor in good health and CMV-seronegative. CDR3s include the opening cysteine and the closing phenylalanine or tryptophan. D genes are given only for firm matches. The size field is filled for only some rows; it gives once, few, many or a size class.

j_call	v_call	d_call	clone_size	cdr3_aa	cdr3_nt
TRBJ1-1	TRBV6-1	TRBD1	few	CASSQVGTANTEAFF	TGTGCCAGCTCTCAAGTCGGGACAGCGAACACTGAAGCTTTCTTT
TRBJ1-3	TRBV11-3	TRBD1	few	CASSYGQGYTIYF	TGTGCCAGCAGCTATGGACAGGGCTACACCATATATTTC
TRBJ1-4	TRBV19	TRBD1	NA	CASSLGTGAPNEKLFF	TGTGCCAGTAGTCTCGGGACAGGGGCACCCAATGAAAAACTGTTTTTT
TRBJ2-3	TRBV27	NA	NA	CASSLVGYPTDTQYF	TGTGCCAGCAGTTTAGTGGGCTACCCTACAGATACGCAGTATTTT
TRBJ1-5	TRBV6-1	TRBD1	NA	CASSRDRGNQPQHF	TGTGCCAGCAGTCGGGACAGAGGGAATCAGCCCCAGCATTTT
TRBJ2-1	TRBV6-5	NA	NA	CASGRQLNEQFF	TGTGCCAGCGGCAGACAGCTCAATGAGCAGTTCTTC
TRBJ2-3	TRBV5-5	TRBD2	NA	CASSLRLASGFSTDTQYF	TGTGCCAGCAGCTTAAGGTTGGCTAGCGGGTTTAGCACAGATACGCAGTATTTT
TRBJ2-7	TRBV5-4	TRBD2	NA	CASSEGRKRLAAGEQYF	TGTGCCAGCAGTGAGGGTAGGAAACGACTAGCGGCTGGCGAGCAGTACTTC
TRBJ2-2	TRBV7-6	NA	few	CASSPRLSGTNTGELFF	TGTGCCAGCAGCCCGAGATTATCGGGTACGAACACCGGGGAGCTGTTTTTT
TRBJ1-2	TRBV5-4	NA	NA	CASRQDLLTNYGYTF	TGTGCCAGCCGACAGGATCTCCTCACTAACTATGGCTACACCTTC
TRBJ1-2	TRBV27	TRBD1	few	CASSFGTGGGYTF	TGTGCCAGCAGTTTTGGGACAGGGGGTGGCTACACCTTC
TRBJ1-2	TRBV28	TRBD1	NA	CASRRGQRIDYGYTF	TGTGCCAGCAGGCGGGGACAGCGAATTGACTATGGCTACACCTTC
TRBJ2-3	TRBV7-9	TRBD2	NA	CASSETSGEQYF	TGTGCCAGCAGCGAGACTAGCGGGGAACAGTATTTT